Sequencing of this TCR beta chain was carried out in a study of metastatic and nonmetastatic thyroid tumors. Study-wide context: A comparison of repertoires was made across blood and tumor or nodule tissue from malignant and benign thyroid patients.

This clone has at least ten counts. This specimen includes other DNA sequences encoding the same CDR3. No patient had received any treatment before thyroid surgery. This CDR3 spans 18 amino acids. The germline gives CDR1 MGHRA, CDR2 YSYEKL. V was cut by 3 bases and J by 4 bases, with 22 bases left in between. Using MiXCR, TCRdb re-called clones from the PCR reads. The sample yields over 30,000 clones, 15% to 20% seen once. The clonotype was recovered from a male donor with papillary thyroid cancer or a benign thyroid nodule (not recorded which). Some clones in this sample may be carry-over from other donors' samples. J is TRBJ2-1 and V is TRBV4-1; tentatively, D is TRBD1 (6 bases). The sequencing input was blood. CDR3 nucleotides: TGCGCCAGCAGCCAGGCCCCACAGGGTAGCACTGGATACAATGAGCAGTTCTTC. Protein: CASSQAPQGSTGYNEQFF.